These 18 T cell receptor beta chains were all obtained from the same sample, sequenced in a study of cytomegalovirus exposure and HLA in healthy donors. With 60 Vbeta and 13 Jbeta primers, the PCR was carried out. Assay used: immunoSEQ multiplex PCR; TCRdb lists only in-frame clones, some missing. The table shows more than 95,000 clones, with about 78% occurring only once. The specimen sequenced was PBMCs. The receptor source for this set is a man aged 30-40 years in good health and CMV-seronegative.

The rearrangement uses TRBV7-9 and TRBJ2-7; the D gene is possibly TRBD2 (6 bases). Germline V CDR1 and CDR2: SEHNR, FQNEAQ (reference sequence). This CDR3 contains 15 residues. V was trimmed by 4 bases and J by 2 bases, leaving 15 bases between them. The CDR3 nucleotides are TGTGCCAGCAGCTCCTCCGGGACTGTTCCCTACGAGCAGTACTTC. Translating gives CASSSSGTVPYEQYF.

The V call is TRBV7-8, the J call TRBJ2-5; no firm D call. V lost 5 bases to trimming and J lost 3 bases, with 4 bases between them. The CDR3 is 11 residues long. Germline CDR1 reads SGHVS; CDR2 reads FQNEAQ. CDR3 sequence (DNA): TGTGCCAGCAGCCCAAAAGAGACCCAGTACTTC. It translates to CASSPKETQYF.

The chain links TRBV11-2 to TRBJ2-1; 10 bases line up with TRBD1. This CDR3 is 15 amino acids long. CDR1 SGHAT and CDR2 FQNNGV come from the germline V gene. Trimming removed 6 bases from V and 8 bases from J; junction bases left unmatched: 10. The CDR3 loop reads CASRRGTGELYEQFF. The CDR3 DNA reads TGTGCCAGCAGGCGCGGGACAGGGGAGTTGTATGAGCAGTTCTTC.

The chain uses TRBV7-2 and TRBJ1-4, with 8 bases aligning to TRBD1. This CDR3 contains 15 residues. CDR1 is SGHTA, CDR2 FQGNSA, per germline. The ends lost 5 bases at V and 4 bases at J; junction bases unmatched: 6. CDR3 sequence: CASSPGQGDNEKLFF. CDR3 coding DNA: TGTGCCAGCAGCCCTGGACAGGGAGATAATGAAAAACTGTTTTTT. The full variable domain, its missing parts supplied by reference TRBV7-2 and TRBJ1-4, is GAGVSQSPSNKVTEKGKDVELRCDPISGHTALYWYRQSLGQGLEFLIYFQGNSAPDKSGLPSDRFSAERTGGSVSTLTIQRTQQEDSAVYLCASSPGQGDNEKLFFGSGTQLSVL.

The V and J genes are TRBV6-5 and TRBJ2-5; D not resolved. CDR1 MNHEY and CDR2 SVGAGI come from the germline V gene. The CDR3 length is 14 residues. V lost 7 bases and J 0 bases, leaving 12 bases between the germline ends. CDR3: CASTSDPDQETQYF. DNA of the CDR3: TGTGCCAGCACGAGCGATCCCGACCAAGAGACCCAGTACTTC.

This chain uses TRBV19 with TRBJ2-5; the D gene is possibly TRBD2 (6 bases). Germline CDR1 and CDR2: LNHDA and SQIVND (reference sequence). Trimming took 5 bases from V and 1 from J, leaving 14 bases between them. The CDR3 covers 15 residues. CDR3 amino acids: CASSGGMGLQETQYF. The CDR3 coding sequence is TGTGCCAGTAGTGGGGGGATGGGCCTCCAAGAGACCCAGTACTTC.

The chain is built from TRBV27 and TRBJ2-1, with D possibly being TRBD1 (5 bases). Trimming took off 3 bases at V and 3 bases at J, with 12 bases between the two ends. The CDR3 has 15 residues. Germline V gene data show CDR1 as MNHEY and CDR2 as SMNVEV (reference sequence). The CDR3, as DNA: TGTGCCAGCAGTTTCGGTCAGGGTAGCTACAATGAGCAGTTCTTC. Translation: CASSFGQGSYNEQFF.

The rearrangement uses TRBV7-2 and TRBJ2-5; 13 bases match TRBD2. Looked up from germline, CDR1 is SGHTA and CDR2 is FQGNSA. This CDR3 comprises 16 residues. Unmatched junction bases numbered 4, after V lost 1 base and J lost 5 bases. Written as DNA, the CDR3 is TGTGCCAGCAGCTTAGGACTAGCGGGAGGACGGGAGACCCAGTACTTC. As protein: CASSLGLAGGRETQYF.

V usage is TRBV7-9 and J usage is TRBJ2-7; D might be TRBD2 (5 bases). The CDR3 spans 14 residues. Germline V gene data show CDR1 as SEHNR and CDR2 as FQNEAQ (reference sequence). V dropped 2 bases and J dropped 5 bases, with 13 bases sitting between them. CDR3 residues: CASSLRGGVDEQYF. CDR3 nucleotides: TGTGCCAGCAGCTTACGGGGTGGAGTCGACGAGCAGTACTTC.

This clone was picked up a small number of times. The chain joins TRBV9 to TRBJ1-1; TRBD1 is a possible D gene (5 bases). The CDR3 is 15 residues long. V was pared by 0 bases and J by 0 bases, with 9 bases between. From germline, CDR1 is SGDLS and CDR2 YYNGEE. Here the CDR3 DNA reads TGTGCCAGCAGCGTAGGGACAACGATGAACACTGAAGCTTTCTTT. Its translation: CASSVGTTMNTEAFF. Looking up the rest from reference TRBV9 and TRBJ1-1 gives the full variable domain: DSGVTQTPKHLITATGQRVTLRCSPRSGDLSVYWYQQSLDQGLQFLIQYYNGEERAKGNILERFSAQQFPDLHSELNLSSLELGDSALYFCASSVGTTMNTEAFFGQGTRLTVV.

The chain employs TRBV7-9 and TRBJ2-2; tentatively, D is TRBD1 (5 bases). Looked up from germline, CDR1 is SEHNR and CDR2 is FQNEAQ (reference sequence). CDR3 length: 18 amino acids. With 5 bases removed from V and 8 bases from J, the gap between germline ends came to 27 bases. In DNA form, the CDR3 reads TGTGCCAGCAGCACCCCCCCTCACCTAACAGGAATTAGTGGGGAGCTGTTTTTT. Its protein product is CASSTPPHLTGISGELFF.

This chain connects TRBV25-1 to TRBJ2-7; 9 nucleotides align to TRBD1. The CDR3 has 18 residues. V dropped 6 bases and J dropped 3; count of bases not matched to a gene: 18. Germline loops: CDR1 MGHDK, CDR2 SYGVNS. CDR3 protein: CASRPGQGQVGWGYEQYF. The CDR3 DNA reads as TGTGCCAGCAGGCCGGGACAGGGTCAGGTGGGGTGGGGCTACGAGCAGTACTTC.

The chain uses TRBV28 and TRBJ2-7, with unresolved D. Trimming pared 1 base from V and 1 base from J, leaving 17 bases between. The CDR3 runs to 17 residues. Germline loops: CDR1 MDHEN, CDR2 SYDVKM. The CDR3 is CASSLSFLASESYEQYF. CDR3 nucleotide sequence: TGTGCCAGCAGTTTATCCTTTCTGGCTAGTGAGTCCTACGAGCAGTACTTC.

This clone was seen only once. The chain recombines TRBV5-6 with TRBJ2-7, with D possibly matching TRBD1 (6 bases). Trimming took off 4 bases at V and 4 bases at J, with 15 bases between the two ends. The CDR3 covers 14 residues. Germline V lookup: CDR1 SGHDT, CDR2 YYEEEE. CDR3 in amino acids: CASSQQGSGYEQYF. CDR3 in DNA: TGTGCCAGCAGCCAACAGGGATCTGGGTACGAGCAGTACTTC.

Only a few counts were recorded for this clone. The V gene is TRBV4-1, the J gene TRBJ2-5; 11 positions match TRBD2. Germline CDR1 reads MGHRA; CDR2 reads YSYEKL. CDR3 size: 15 residues. V trimming: 4 bases; J trimming: 4 bases; junction bases outside the gene matches: 5. The CDR3: CASSPSGGLGETQYF. The DNA for the CDR3 is TGCGCCAGCAGCCCTAGCGGGGGGTTAGGAGAGACCCAGTACTTC.

The chain is built from TRBV29-1 and TRBJ2-1; 8 bases are shared with TRBD2. J gave up 0 bases and V 0 bases, and 7 bases lay outside the gene matches. Germline values: CDR1 SQVTM, CDR2 ANQGSEA. CDR3 length equals 17 residues. The chain's CDR3 is CSVEDRGGGSSYNEQFF. The CDR3 DNA reads TGCAGCGTTGAAGATAGGGGCGGGGGGAGCTCCTACAATGAGCAGTTCTTC.

This chain links TRBV11-2 with TRBJ2-5, with TRBD1 as a possible D gene (5 bases). Deletions cut 3 bases from V and 5 bases from J, with 10 bases between. The CDR3 covers 13 residues. CDR1 and CDR2 (germline): SGHAT, FQNNGV. The CDR3 sequence: CASSFYRPETQYF. For the CDR3, the DNA is TGTGCCAGCAGCTTTTACAGGCCGGAGACCCAGTACTTC.

V and J are TRBV5-1 and TRBJ1-3, with TRBD1 matching 7 bases. Germline V CDR1 and CDR2: SGHRS, YFSETQ. Trimming took 2 bases from V and 4 from J; bases not matched to a gene: 3. The CDR3 runs to 14 residues. The CDR3 loop is CASSLTGVGNTIYF. Written as DNA, the CDR3 is TGCGCCAGCAGCTTAACAGGGGTCGGAAACACCATATATTTT. Looking up the rest from reference TRBV5-1 and TRBJ1-3 gives the full variable domain: KAGVTQTPRYLIKTRGQQVTLSCSPISGHRSVSWYQQTPGQGLQFLFEYFSETQRNKGNFPGRFSGRQFSNSRSEMNVSTLELGDSALYLCASSLTGVGNTIYFGEGSWLTVV.